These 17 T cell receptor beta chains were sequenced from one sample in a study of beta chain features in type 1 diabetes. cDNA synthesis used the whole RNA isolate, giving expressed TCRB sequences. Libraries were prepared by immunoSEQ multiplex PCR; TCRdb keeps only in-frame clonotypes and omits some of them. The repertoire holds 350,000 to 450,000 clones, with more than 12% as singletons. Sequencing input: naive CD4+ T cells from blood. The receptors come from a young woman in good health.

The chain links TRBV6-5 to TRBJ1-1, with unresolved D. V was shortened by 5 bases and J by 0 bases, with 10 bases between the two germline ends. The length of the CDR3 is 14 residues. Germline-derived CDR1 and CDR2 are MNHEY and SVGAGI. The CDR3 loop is CASSQYRLNTEAFF. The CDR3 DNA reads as TGTGCCAGCAGTCAGTACAGATTGAACACTGAAGCTTTCTTT.

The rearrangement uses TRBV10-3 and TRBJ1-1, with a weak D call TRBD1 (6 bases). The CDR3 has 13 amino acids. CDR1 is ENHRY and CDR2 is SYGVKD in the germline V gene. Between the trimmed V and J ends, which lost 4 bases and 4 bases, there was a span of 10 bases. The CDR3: CAISGTGTTEAFF. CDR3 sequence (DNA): TGTGCCATCAGTGGTACAGGGACCACTGAAGCTTTCTTT.

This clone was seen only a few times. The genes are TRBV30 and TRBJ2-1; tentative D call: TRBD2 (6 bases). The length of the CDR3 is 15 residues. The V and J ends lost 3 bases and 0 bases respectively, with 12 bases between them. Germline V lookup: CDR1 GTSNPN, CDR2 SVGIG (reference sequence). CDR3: CAWSHSGSSYNEQFF. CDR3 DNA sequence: TGTGCCTGGAGCCATAGCGGAAGCTCCTACAATGAGCAGTTCTTC.

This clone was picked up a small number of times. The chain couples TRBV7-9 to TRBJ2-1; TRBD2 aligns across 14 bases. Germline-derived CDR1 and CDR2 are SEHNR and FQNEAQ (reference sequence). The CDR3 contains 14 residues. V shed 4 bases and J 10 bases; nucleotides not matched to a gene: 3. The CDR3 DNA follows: TGTGCCAGCAGCTGGGGGACTAGCGGGAGAGAGCAGTTCTTC. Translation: CASSWGTSGREQFF.

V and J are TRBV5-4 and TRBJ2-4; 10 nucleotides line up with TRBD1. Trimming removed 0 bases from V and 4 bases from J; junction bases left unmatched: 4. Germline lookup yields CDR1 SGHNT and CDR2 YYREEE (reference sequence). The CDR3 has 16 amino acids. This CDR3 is CASSLEGTGVKNIQYF. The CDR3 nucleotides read TGTGCCAGCAGCTTGGAAGGGACAGGGGTAAAAAACATTCAGTACTTC.

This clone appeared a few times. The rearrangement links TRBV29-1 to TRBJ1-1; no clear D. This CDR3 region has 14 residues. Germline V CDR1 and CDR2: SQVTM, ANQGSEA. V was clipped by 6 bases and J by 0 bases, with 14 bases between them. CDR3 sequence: CSVRSGNMNTEAFF. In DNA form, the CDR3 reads TGCAGCGTAAGATCGGGAAATATGAACACTGAAGCTTTCTTT.

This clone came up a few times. CDR3 amino acids: CSGEEYNEQFF. The CDR3 DNA sequence: TGCAGTGGGGAGGAATACAATGAGCAGTTCTTC. This chain uses TRBV20-1 with TRBJ2-1; weak D call: TRBD2 (6 bases). The ends were cut back, 7 bases at V and 4 bases at J, with 8 bases in the middle. CDR3 length equals 11 residues. Germline assignment: CDR1 DFQATT and CDR2 SNEGSKA (reference sequence).

The CDR3 is CASSLEQRGYGYEQYF. The CDR3 DNA reads as TGCGCCAGCAGCTTGGAGCAAAGGGGGTACGGCTACGAGCAGTACTTC. The chain uses TRBV5-1 and TRBJ2-7; tentatively, D is TRBD1 (6 bases). Trimming cost V 0 bases and J 3 bases, with 16 bases left between them. The germline gives CDR1 SGHRS, CDR2 YFSETQ. The CDR3 loop spans 16 amino acids.

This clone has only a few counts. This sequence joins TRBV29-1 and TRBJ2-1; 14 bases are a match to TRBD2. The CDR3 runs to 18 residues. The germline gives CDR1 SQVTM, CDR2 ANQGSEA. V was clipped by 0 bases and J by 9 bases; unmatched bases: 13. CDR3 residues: CSVEETKGLAGARGEQFF. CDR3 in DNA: TGCAGCGTTGAAGAGACTAAGGGACTAGCGGGAGCTCGGGGTGAGCAGTTCTTC.

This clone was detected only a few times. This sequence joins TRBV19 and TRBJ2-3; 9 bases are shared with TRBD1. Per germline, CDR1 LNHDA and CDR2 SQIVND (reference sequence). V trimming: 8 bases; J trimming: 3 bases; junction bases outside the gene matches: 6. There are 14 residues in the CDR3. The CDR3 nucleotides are TGTGCCAGTTATTACGGGACAGGGACAGATACGCAGTATTTT. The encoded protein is CASYYGTGTDTQYF.

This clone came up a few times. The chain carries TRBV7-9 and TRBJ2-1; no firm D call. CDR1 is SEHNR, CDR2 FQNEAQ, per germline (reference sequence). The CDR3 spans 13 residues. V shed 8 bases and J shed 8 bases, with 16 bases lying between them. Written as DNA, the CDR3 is TGTGCCAGCGTGGGCGATATGGGCTATGAGCAGTTCTTC. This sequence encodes CASVGDMGYEQFF.

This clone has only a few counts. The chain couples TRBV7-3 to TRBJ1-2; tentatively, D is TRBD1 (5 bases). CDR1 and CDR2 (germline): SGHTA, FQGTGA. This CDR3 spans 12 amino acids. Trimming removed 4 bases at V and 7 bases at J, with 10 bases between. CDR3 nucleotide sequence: TGTGCCAGCAGCTCCGACAGCCTTGGCTACACCTTC. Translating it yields CASSSDSLGYTF.

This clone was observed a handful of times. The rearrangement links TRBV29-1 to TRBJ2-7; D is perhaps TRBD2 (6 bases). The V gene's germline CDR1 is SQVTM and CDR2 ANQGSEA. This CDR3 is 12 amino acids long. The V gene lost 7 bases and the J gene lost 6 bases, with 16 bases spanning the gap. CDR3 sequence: CSGGLQVFEQYF. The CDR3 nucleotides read TGCAGCGGGGGACTCCAGGTATTCGAGCAGTACTTC.

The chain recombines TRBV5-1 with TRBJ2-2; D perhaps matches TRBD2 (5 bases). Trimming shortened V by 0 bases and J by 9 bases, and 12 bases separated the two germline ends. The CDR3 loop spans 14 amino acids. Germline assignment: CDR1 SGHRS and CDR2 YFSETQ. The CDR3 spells CASSLEGRGRELFF. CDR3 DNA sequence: TGCGCCAGCAGCTTGGAGGGTCGAGGGAGGGAGCTGTTTTTT.

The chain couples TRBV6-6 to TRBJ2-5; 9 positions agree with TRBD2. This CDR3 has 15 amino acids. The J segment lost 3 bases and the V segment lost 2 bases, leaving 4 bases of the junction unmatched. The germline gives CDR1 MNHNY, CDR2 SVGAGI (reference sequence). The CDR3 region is CASSYGGGGKETQYF. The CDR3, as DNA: TGTGCCAGCAGTTACGGCGGGGGGGGGAAAGAGACCCAGTACTTC.

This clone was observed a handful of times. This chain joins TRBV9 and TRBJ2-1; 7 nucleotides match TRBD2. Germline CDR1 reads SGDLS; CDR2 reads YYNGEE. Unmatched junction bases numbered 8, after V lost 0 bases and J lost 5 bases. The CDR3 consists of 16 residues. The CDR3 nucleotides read TGTGCCAGCAGCGTAGATGCGGGAGCCTGGGACAATGAGCAGTTCTTC. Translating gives CASSVDAGAWDNEQFF.

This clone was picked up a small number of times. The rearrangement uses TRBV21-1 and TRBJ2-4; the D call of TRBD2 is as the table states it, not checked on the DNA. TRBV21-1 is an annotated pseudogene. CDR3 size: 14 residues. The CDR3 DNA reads TGTGCCAGCAGCAAAGTTACGGGAAGCGGCATTCAGTACTTC. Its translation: CASSKVTGSGIQYF.